A selection of T cell receptor beta chains follows, all from one sample in a study of beta chain features in type 1 diabetes. This table comes from immunoSEQ multiplex PCR, and its TCRdb copy is limited to in-frame clones, with some not included. The table has under 450,000 clones, 11% to 15% seen once. Sequencing was carried out using naive CD4+ T cells from blood. These receptors were collected from a man younger than 40 in good health. Each CDR3 is given with its conserved first and last residue. Fields, in order: J gene, D gene, clone size, V gene, CDR3 DNA, CDR3 protein. A D gene is named only where the DNA matches it firmly. The size entry is marked missing in some rows and otherwise reads once, few, many or a size class.

J: TRBJ1-2; D: NA; size: NA; V: TRBV29-1; DNA: TGCAGCGTTTATGACAGCAACTATGGCTACACCTTC; CDR3: CSVYDSNYGYTF
J: TRBJ1-1; D: NA; size: NA; V: TRBV19; DNA: TGTGCCAGTAGTAGGTTTGGCGTCAAGAAGAACACTGAAGCTTTCTTT; CDR3: CASSRFGVKKNTEAFF
J: TRBJ2-2; D: NA; size: NA; V: TRBV25-1; DNA: TGTGCCAGCAGTCCTCTAGGAGTCACCGGGGAGCTGTTTTTT; CDR3: CASSPLGVTGELFF
J: TRBJ2-1; D: TRBD1; size: NA; V: TRBV9; DNA: TGTGCCAGCAGCGAACGGACAGGGGGCCGCCATGAGCAGTTCTTC; CDR3: CASSERTGGRHEQFF
J: TRBJ2-3; D: TRBD2; size: few; V: TRBV28; DNA: TGTGCCAGCAGTTTGACTAGCGGGACGGTAGATACGCAGTATTTT; CDR3: CASSLTSGTVDTQYF
J: TRBJ1-1; D: NA; size: NA; V: TRBV5-6; DNA: TGTGCCAGCAGCCGCAGGGTACGAGAAGCTTTCTTT; CDR3: CASSRRVREAFF
J: TRBJ2-4; D: NA; size: many; V: TRBV21-1; DNA: TGTGCCACCGGCACCCGGCCTATTCGGTACTTC; CDR3: CATGTRPIRYF
J: TRBJ2-3; D: TRBD2; size: few; V: TRBV30; DNA: TGTGCCTGGAGCCGACTAGCGGACACCACAGATACGCAGTATTTT; CDR3: CAWSRLADTTDTQYF
J: TRBJ2-3; D: NA; size: NA; V: TRBV7-2; DNA: TGTGCCAGCAGCCTATCCACCGGGGATACGCAGTATTTT; CDR3: CASSLSTGDTQYF
J: TRBJ2-2; D: NA; size: few; V: TRBV25-1; DNA: TGTGCCAGCAGTTTGCCAGGGTCCAGCGGGGAGCTGTTTTTT; CDR3: CASSLPGSSGELFF
J: TRBJ2-2; D: NA; size: NA; V: TRBV5-4; DNA: TGTGCCAGCAGCTCCACCACAACTAGGGCCGGGGAGCTGTTTTTT; CDR3: CASSSTTTRAGELFF
J: TRBJ2-3; D: NA; size: NA; V: TRBV5-6; DNA: TGTGCCAGCAGCTTCTTTGAAAATACGCAGTATTTT; CDR3: CASSFFENTQYF
J: TRBJ2-3; D: NA; size: few; V: TRBV4-2; DNA: TGTGCCAGCAGCCAAGAGACGGGCGCAGATACGCAGTATTTT; CDR3: CASSQETGADTQYF
J: TRBJ2-3; D: NA; size: NA; V: TRBV5-6; DNA: TGTGCCAGCACCTACGGGGGATCAGGGTCGGCAGATACGCAGTATTTT; CDR3: CASTYGGSGSADTQYF
J: TRBJ2-7; D: NA; size: few; V: TRBV14; DNA: TGTGCCAGCAGCCAAGTGCAGGGTGGCTACGAGCAGTACTTC; CDR3: CASSQVQGGYEQYF
J: TRBJ1-6; D: NA; size: NA; V: TRBV5-4; DNA: TGTGCCAGCAGCATACAGGTAAAGGATTCACCCCTCCACTTT; CDR3: CASSIQVKDSPLHF
J: TRBJ2-7; D: NA; size: few; V: TRBV2; DNA: TGTGCCAGCAGTGAAACCATCTCCTACGAGCAGTACTTC; CDR3: CASSETISYEQYF
J: TRBJ1-4; D: NA; size: NA; V: TRBV30; DNA: TGTGCCTGGAGTGTATCTGGTAAACTGTTTTTT; CDR3: CAWSVSGKLFF
J: TRBJ2-7; D: NA; size: few; V: TRBV11-2; DNA: TGTGCCAGCAGCTTAATACAGTCTGGCTCCTACGAGCAGTACTTC; CDR3: CASSLIQSGSYEQYF
J: TRBJ1-2; D: NA; size: few; V: TRBV7-2; DNA: TGTGCCAGCAGCCAACAGGGTTATGGCTACACCTTC; CDR3: CASSQQGYGYTF
J: TRBJ2-2; D: NA; size: few; V: TRBV7-9; DNA: TGTGCCAGCAGCCCTATTAACACCGGGGAGCTGTTTTTT; CDR3: CASSPINTGELFF
J: TRBJ2-3; D: TRBD2; size: few; V: TRBV13; DNA: TGTGCCAGCGGGGTTCGCGGGAGGGCCATAGATACGCAGTATTTT; CDR3: CASGVRGRAIDTQYF
J: TRBJ2-5; D: TRBD2; size: few; V: TRBV7-2; DNA: TGTGCCAGCAGCTTGCAAACCCAGCGGGGACGGGAGACCCAGTACTTC; CDR3: CASSLQTQRGRETQYF
J: TRBJ2-7; D: NA; size: few; V: TRBV29-1; DNA: TGCAGCGTTGCACGACTAAACGAGCAGTACTTC; CDR3: CSVARLNEQYF
J: TRBJ1-1; D: NA; size: NA; V: TRBV5-6; DNA: TGTGCCAGCAGCTTGCAGGACAGTGAAGCTTTCTTT; CDR3: CASSLQDSEAFF
J: TRBJ2-5; D: TRBD1; size: few; V: TRBV10-3; DNA: TGTGCCATCAGGGGACAGTGGATGGAGACCCAGTACTTC; CDR3: CAIRGQWMETQYF
J: TRBJ2-5; D: NA; size: NA; V: TRBV29-1; DNA: TGCAGCGTTGGGAGGGGGCCGCAAGAGACCCAGTACTTC; CDR3: CSVGRGPQETQYF
J: TRBJ2-4; D: TRBD1; size: NA; V: TRBV29-1; DNA: TGCAGCGTTGAAGCCGGGACAGGGTCGAACATTCAGTACTTC; CDR3: CSVEAGTGSNIQYF
J: TRBJ2-1; D: TRBD2; size: few; V: TRBV27; DNA: TGTGCCAGTTCCCGGGCGGCGGGAGCCCACAATGAGCAGTTCTTC; CDR3: CASSRAAGAHNEQFF
J: TRBJ2-1; D: NA; size: NA; V: TRBV11-2; DNA: TGTGCCAGCAGCCGGTCCCTAGTTTACAATGAGCAGTTCTTC; CDR3: CASSRSLVYNEQFF
J: TRBJ1-2; D: TRBD1; size: few; V: TRBV10-3; DNA: TGTGCCACCACCGGGACAGGGAGTAGTGGTGGCTACACCTTC; CDR3: CATTGTGSSGGYTF
J: TRBJ1-2; D: NA; size: few; V: TRBV2; DNA: TGTGCCAGCAGGCGTCAAGGGTTGGCTACGGGTGGCTACACCTTC; CDR3: CASRRQGLATGGYTF
J: TRBJ2-3; D: NA; size: NA; V: TRBV7-2; DNA: TGTGCCAGCAGCTTAGTACAGGGAAATACGCAGTATTTT; CDR3: CASSLVQGNTQYF
J: TRBJ2-3; D: TRBD1; size: few; V: TRBV4-3; DNA: TGCGCCAGCAGCCAAGACCCGACAGGGGTAACAGATACGCAGTATTTT; CDR3: CASSQDPTGVTDTQYF
J: TRBJ1-6; D: NA; size: NA; V: TRBV27; DNA: TGTGCCAGCAGTACTGCGGGAAATTCACCCCTCCACTTT; CDR3: CASSTAGNSPLHF
J: TRBJ2-1; D: TRBD1; size: NA; V: TRBV5-1; DNA: TGCGCCAGCAGCTTGGGGGGACAGTCCTACAATGAGCAGTTCTTC; CDR3: CASSLGGQSYNEQFF
J: TRBJ1-4; D: NA; size: NA; V: TRBV2; DNA: TGTGCCAGCAGATTGAGTGCAACTAATGAAAAACTGTTTTTT; CDR3: CASRLSATNEKLFF
J: TRBJ1-1; D: TRBD1; size: NA; V: TRBV4-3; DNA: TGCGCCAGCAGCCATCGACAGGGTGCTGAAGCTTTCTTT; CDR3: CASSHRQGAEAFF
J: TRBJ2-1; D: TRBD2; size: few; V: TRBV12-5; DNA: TGTGCTAGTGGTTTTGGACTAGATAACAATGAGCAGTTCTTC; CDR3: CASGFGLDNNEQFF
J: TRBJ2-5; D: TRBD1; size: few; V: TRBV6-5; DNA: TGTGCCAGCAGTTACTCTCCAGGGGGCCGCGAGACCCAGTACTTC; CDR3: CASSYSPGGRETQYF
J: TRBJ2-1; D: TRBD2; size: few; V: TRBV10-3; DNA: TGTGCCATAGGCCTTGGAGTAGCGGGGGCTAATGAGCAGTTCTTC; CDR3: CAIGLGVAGANEQFF
J: TRBJ2-1; D: TRBD1; size: few; V: TRBV11-2; DNA: TGTGCCAGCAGCTTAGAGGACAGGGTCTCCTACAATGAGCAGTTCTTC; CDR3: CASSLEDRVSYNEQFF
J: TRBJ1-5; D: NA; size: NA; V: TRBV2; DNA: TGTGCCAGCAGGACAGCCCCGGGTGGCAATCAGCCCCAGCATTTT; CDR3: CASRTAPGGNQPQHF
J: TRBJ1-1; D: NA; size: few; V: TRBV6-6; DNA: TGTGCCAGCAGTCCCGTCCCGGGCACTGAAGCTTTCTTT; CDR3: CASSPVPGTEAFF
J: TRBJ2-7; D: NA; size: NA; V: TRBV7-9; DNA: TGTGCCAGCAGCTTAGCGCCTACCTACGAGCAGTACTTC; CDR3: CASSLAPTYEQYF
J: TRBJ2-4; D: NA; size: NA; V: TRBV7-2; DNA: TGTGCCAGCAGCTTAGCTGGGACGGTAAACATTCAGTACTTC; CDR3: CASSLAGTVNIQYF
J: TRBJ1-6; D: TRBD1; size: NA; V: TRBV6-4; DNA: TGTGCCAGCAGTCTAGGGACAGTTAATTCACCCCTCCACTTT; CDR3: CASSLGTVNSPLHF
J: TRBJ2-2; D: TRBD2; size: few; V: TRBV30; DNA: TGTGCCTGGACCACGCAACTAGCGGCACCCTATCCCGGGGAGCTGTTTTTT; CDR3: CAWTTQLAAPYPGELFF
J: TRBJ2-1; D: NA; size: few; V: TRBV25-1; DNA: TGTGCCAGCAGTGAACGCTTTGAGCAGTTCTTC; CDR3: CASSERFEQFF
J: TRBJ1-1; D: NA; size: few; V: TRBV10-3; DNA: TGTGCCACCCAAAGGACAGCCTATGAAGCTTTCTTT; CDR3: CATQRTAYEAFF
J: TRBJ2-5; D: TRBD2; size: few; V: TRBV2; DNA: TGTGCCAGCAGGCACGTAGGCCTAGCGGGGGGACTCCAACAAGAGACCCAGTACTTC; CDR3: CASRHVGLAGGLQQETQYF
J: TRBJ2-1; D: TRBD2; size: NA; V: TRBV9; DNA: TGTGCCAGCAGCGAGACTAGCGGAGTTGAGCAGTTCTTC; CDR3: CASSETSGVEQFF
J: TRBJ1-2; D: NA; size: NA; V: TRBV4-3; DNA: TGCGCCAGCAGCCAAGATGAGGTGGGAAACTATGGCTACACCTTC; CDR3: CASSQDEVGNYGYTF
J: TRBJ2-5; D: NA; size: once; V: TRBV19; DNA: TGTGCCAGTAGGGGCCTAGCGCCCAGGACCCAGTACTTC; CDR3: CASRGLAPRTQYF
J: TRBJ2-5; D: NA; size: NA; V: TRBV6-1; DNA: TGTGCCAGCAGTGAACAGGGTCAAGAGACCCAGTACTTC; CDR3: CASSEQGQETQYF
J: TRBJ2-7; D: NA; size: NA; V: TRBV10-1; DNA: TGCGCCAGCAGTGCCTCCGAGCAGTACTTC; CDR3: CASSASEQYF
J: TRBJ2-7; D: NA; size: few; V: TRBV18; DNA: TGTGCCAGCTCACGACTCCCGGGAGACTACGAGCAGTACTTC; CDR3: CASSRLPGDYEQYF